This passage covers 25 T cell receptor beta chains from one sample sequenced in a study of response to subunit inactivated influenza vaccine. TCRdb analysed the RT-PCR reads with MiXCR anew, one entry per CDR3 protein. Found here are about 170,000 distinct CDR3 sequences, 9.5% to 15% of them singletons; the top ten hold approximately 30%. Separately, the same data were catalogued under a study of T cells expressing NK-cell markers. This second study says: TCR beta libraries carry UMIs added by 5'RACE template switching.

The source was CD8+ T cells sorted from PBMCs, collected 11 to 12 days after vaccination. These TCRs come from a man over 45 who received an inactivated influenza vaccine.

The rearrangement uses TRBV7-6 and TRBJ2-7; no reliable D call. V lost 0 bases to trimming and J lost 5 bases, with 11 bases between them. The length of the CDR3 is 14 residues. Germline CDR1 reads SGHVS; CDR2 reads FNYEAQ. CDR3 DNA: TGTGCCAGCAGCTTAGCGTTGTCTCGCGACGAGCAGTACTTC. Translation: CASSLALSRDEQYF.

This clonotype was recorded at least ten times. The chain joins TRBV7-2 to TRBJ2-4, with 8 bases matching TRBD2. The J segment lost 6 bases and the V segment lost 5 bases, leaving 12 bases of the junction unmatched. CDR3 length equals 16 residues. Germline V gene sequence: CDR1 SGHTA, CDR2 FQGNSA. The CDR3 sequence is CASSTSIAGRRNIQYF. The CDR3 DNA reads as TGTGCCAGCAGCACTTCAATAGCGGGAAGGAGAAACATTCAGTACTTC.

The chain has TRBV4-3 and TRBJ2-2; 7 nucleotides line up with TRBD2. V trimming: 6 bases; J trimming: 4 bases; junction bases outside the gene matches: 11. CDR1 and CDR2 from the germline V gene are LGHNA and YSLEER. The CDR3 totals 16 residues. CDR3 DNA sequence: TGCGCCAGCAGTCCTATGGCGGGAGTTGGCACCGGGGAGCTGTTTTTT. It is translated as CASSPMAGVGTGELFF.

This clonotype came up a few times. This chain joins TRBV7-6 and TRBJ1-3; no clear D gene. Germline V gene sequence: CDR1 SGHVS, CDR2 FNYEAQ. This CDR3 is built from 15 residues. Between the trimmed V and J ends, which lost 7 bases and 0 bases, there was a span of 13 bases. This chain's CDR3 is CASTRGVGSGNTIYF. DNA of the CDR3: TGTGCCAGCACCCGCGGGGTTGGCTCTGGAAACACCATATATTTT.

Many counts were recorded for this clonotype. The chain joins TRBV12-3 or TRBV12-4 to TRBJ2-1; TRBD2 is a possible D gene (7 bases). V was cut by 3 bases and J by 5 bases, with 17 bases left in between. The CDR3 has 16 amino acids. The CDR3 nucleotides read TGTGCCAGCAGTTTCGGCGCGGGGGCCCCCCACAATGAGCAGTTCTTC. This codes for CASSFGAGAPHNEQFF.

This clonotype was seen ten or more times. The J gene is TRBJ1-5, the V gene TRBV2; TRBD1 matches 8 bases. The V and J ends lost 3 bases and 6 bases, in that order; junction bases with no gene match: 4. This CDR3 comprises 14 residues. Germline CDR1 is SNHLY and CDR2 is FYNNEI. CDR3 sequence: CASSDGQGGQPQHF. The CDR3 DNA reads as TGTGCCAGCAGTGACGGACAGGGCGGTCAGCCCCAGCATTTT.

This clonotype was recorded a few times. The gene calls are TRBV6-1 and TRBJ2-1; 13 bases fit TRBD2. The CDR3 contains 19 residues. The V segment lost 4 bases and the J segment 8 bases; nucleotides outside the gene matches: 17. Germline assignment: CDR1 MNHNS and CDR2 SASEGT. This CDR3 reads CASSGGGPLAGGNWDEQFF. In nucleotides, the CDR3 is TGTGCCAGCAGTGGAGGTGGCCCACTAGCGGGGGGGAACTGGGATGAGCAGTTCTTC.

This clonotype was found many times. This rearrangement joins TRBV10-3 to TRBJ2-1; D remains ambiguous. Trimming left V 0 bases short and J 4 bases short, with 4 bases between. Germline lookup yields CDR1 ENHRY and CDR2 SYGVKD. This CDR3 comprises 13 residues. The CDR3 DNA sequence: TGTGCCATCAGTGAGTCTTCATACAATGAGCAGTTCTTC. It specifies CAISESSYNEQFF.

This clonotype was seen at least ten times. The chain is built from TRBV10-3 and TRBJ1-3, with unresolved D. This CDR3 has 15 residues. Germline lookup yields CDR1 ENHRY and CDR2 SYGVKD. V gave up 3 bases and J gave up 0 bases, with 9 bases separating them. CDR3 residues: CAISDPGLSGNTIYF. The CDR3 DNA follows: TGTGCCATCAGTGATCCAGGACTCTCTGGAAACACCATATATTTT.

This clonotype appeared a few times. The chain carries TRBV5-6 and TRBJ2-3, with 7 positions matching TRBD1. V trimming: 0 bases; J trimming: 4 bases; junction bases outside the gene matches: 8. The germline gives CDR1 SGHDT, CDR2 YYEEEE. The CDR3 has 16 amino acids. CDR3 bases: TGTGCCAGCAGCTTGGAGGCGACAGGGAACGCAGATACGCAGTATTTT. This gives the protein CASSLEATGNADTQYF. Combining the CDR3 with reference TRBV5-6 and TRBJ2-3 gives the whole variable domain DAGVTQSPTHLIKTRGQQVTLRCSPKSGHDTVSWYQQALGQGPQFIFQYYEEEERQRGNFPDRFSGHQFPNYSSELNVNALLLGDSALYLCASSLEATGNADTQYFGPGTRLTVL.

Many counts were recorded for this clonotype. V and J are TRBV12-3 or TRBV12-4 and TRBJ2-1, with D hard to call. The length of the CDR3 is 16 residues. Trimming removed 0 bases from V and 7 bases from J, with 16 bases in between. CDR3 in amino acids: CASSLAGQLEANEQFF. CDR3 nucleotides: TGTGCCAGCAGTTTAGCCGGCCAGCTCGAAGCGAATGAGCAGTTCTTC.

This clonotype was observed at least ten times. The rearrangement uses TRBV7-8 and TRBJ2-7, with D possibly matching TRBD1 (5 bases). The V and J ends lost 5 bases and 2 bases respectively, with 7 bases between them. Germline CDR1 is SGHVS and CDR2 is FQNEAQ. CDR3 size: 12 residues. The CDR3 protein is CASSGHPYEQYF. The CDR3, as DNA: TGTGCCAGCAGCGGACACCCCTACGAGCAGTACTTC.

This chain connects TRBV14 to TRBJ2-1; 8 bases map to TRBD2. CDR3 length: 17 residues. Looked up from germline, CDR1 is SGHDN and CDR2 is FVKESK. V lost 0 bases, J lost 12 bases, and 16 bases stayed unmatched. CDR3 protein: CASSQDHPGGTNERQFF. The DNA for the CDR3 is TGTGCCAGCAGCCAAGATCACCCGGGAGGGACTAATGAGCGGCAGTTCTTC.

This chain uses TRBV6-2 or TRBV6-3 with TRBJ2-1, with D perhaps being TRBD1 or TRBD2 (5 bases each). The germline CDR1 and CDR2 sequences are MNHEY and SVGEGT. V lost 6 bases, J lost 8 bases, and 17 bases lay in between. This CDR3 has 14 amino acids. Here the CDR3 DNA reads TGTGCCAGCAGAAAGGCAGGGAGTACTGATGAGCAGTTCTTC. This codes for CASRKAGSTDEQFF.

This chain links TRBV7-6 with TRBJ2-2, with TRBD1 matching over 8 bases. The trim removed 5 bases at V and 8 bases at J, leaving 7 bases unmatched. The CDR3 totals 14 residues. Germline V gene data show CDR1 as SGHVS and CDR2 as FNYEAQ. The CDR3 loop is CASSEYRGAGELFF. The CDR3 DNA follows: TGTGCCAGCAGCGAGTACAGGGGGGCTGGGGAGCTGTTTTTT.

The chain recombines TRBV4-1 with TRBJ2-5; D uncertain. This CDR3 has 15 residues. Germline-derived CDR1 and CDR2 are MGHRA and YSYEKL. The ends were cut back, 3 bases at V and 1 base at J, with 12 bases in the middle. The CDR3 sequence is CASSQLTDFQETQYF. The CDR3, as DNA: TGCGCCAGCAGCCAGCTCACAGACTTCCAAGAGACCCAGTACTTC.

The chain carries TRBV29-1 and TRBJ1-1; possible D gene TRBD1, 5 bases. Trimming stripped 5 bases from V and 5 bases from J, with 12 bases between. Germline CDR1 reads SQVTM; CDR2 reads ANQGSEA. The CDR3 extends over 12 amino acids. The CDR3 region is CSVRGGSTEAFF. The CDR3 region has the DNA TGCAGCGTTCGTGGGGGGAGTACTGAAGCTTTCTTT.

V usage is TRBV5-6 and J usage is TRBJ2-1; the D is unclear. The ends were cut back, 1 base at V and 8 bases at J, with 10 bases in the middle. The CDR3 consists of 13 residues. Germline CDR1 is SGHDT and CDR2 is YYEEEE. CDR3 DNA sequence: TGTGCCAGCAGCTTGACTGTTAAGGATGAGCAGTTCTTC. Residues: CASSLTVKDEQFF.

The chain employs TRBV27 and TRBJ2-7; D is unclear. The CDR3 runs 14 residues. The V gene's germline CDR1 is MNHEY and CDR2 SMNVEV (reference sequence). The V gene lost 0 bases and the J gene lost 1 base, with 7 bases spanning the gap. CDR3 amino acids: CASSLSFSSYEQYF. The CDR3 DNA reads as TGTGCCAGCAGTTTATCTTTCAGTTCCTACGAGCAGTACTTC.

This chain uses TRBV12-3 or TRBV12-4 with TRBJ2-1; possibly TRBD2 for D (5 bases). Trimming took 5 bases from V and 6 from J, leaving 11 bases between them. The CDR3 has 13 amino acids. This CDR3 is CASSRREANEQFF. The CDR3 DNA sequence: TGTGCCAGCAGTCGACGGGAAGCCAATGAGCAGTTCTTC.

This clonotype has a count of ten or more. V and J are TRBV29-1 and TRBJ1-1; D is unresolved. This CDR3 has 11 residues. Germline lookup yields CDR1 SQVTM and CDR2 ANQGSEA. The V end lost 6 bases, the J end lost 13 bases, and 18 bases lay between the germline ends. Written as DNA, the CDR3 is TGCAGCGTCCTGACGGAGGGATTGGATTTCTTT. Translated: CSVLTEGLDFF. Complete variable domain (other parts from reference TRBV29-1 and TRBJ1-1): SAVISQKPSRDICQRGTSLTIQCQVDSQVTMMFWYRQQPGQSLTLIATANQGSEATYESGFVIDKFPISRPNLTFSTLTVSNMSPEDSSIYLCSVLTEGLDFFGQGTRLTVV.

The rearrangement joins TRBV4-3 to TRBJ1-4, with 7 bases lining up with TRBD1. Germline-derived CDR1 and CDR2 are LGHNA and YSLEER. The CDR3 has 16 amino acids. Trimming cost V 0 bases and J 7 bases; bases outside gene matches: 8. CDR3 DNA: TGCGCCAGCAGCCAAGATCAGTACAGGGGAGGTGAAAAACTGTTTTTT. It is translated as CASSQDQYRGGEKLFF.

This clonotype was seen a handful of times. The chain has TRBV9 and TRBJ2-3, with D tentatively TRBD1 or TRBD2 (6 bases each). The V gene lost 1 base and the J gene lost 2 bases, with 11 bases spanning the gap. The CDR3 covers 15 residues. Germline V gene data show CDR1 as SGDLS and CDR2 as YYNGEE. The CDR3 sequence: CASSVRGQLTDTQYF. The DNA of the CDR3 is TGTGCCAGCAGCGTACGGGGGCAGCTCACAGATACGCAGTATTTT.

The CDR3 loop reads CASSSSGGPQTQYF. DNA for the CDR3: TGTGCCAGCAGTTCCAGCGGGGGGCCCCAGACCCAGTACTTC. The chain combines TRBV6-5 with TRBJ2-5, with TRBD2 matching over 9 bases. The CDR3 covers 14 residues. CDR1 and CDR2 (germline): MNHEY, SVGAGI. The junction had 6 bases not matched to a gene; V was cut back by 4 bases and J by 6 bases.

This clonotype was counted a few times. The chain links TRBV6-6 to TRBJ2-2, with D possibly being TRBD2 (5 bases). Germline CDR1 and CDR2: MNHNY and SVGAGI (reference sequence). V lost 10 bases and J lost 7, with 13 bases in between. The CDR3 has 12 amino acids. This CDR3 reads CATGLNFGELFF. The CDR3 DNA reads TGTGCCACCGGACTTAACTTCGGGGAGCTGTTTTTT.